This TCR beta chain is drawn from a study of blood T cell repertoires in COVID-19. Study at large: Spain, Italy and the United States supplied samples that represented acute and convalescent COVID-19.

This clone was recorded once. Adults between roughly 18 and 95 years of age took part from approximately 24 US areas. Germline V gene lookup returns CDR1 MGHRA and CDR2 YSYEKL. This CDR3 region has 14 residues. The ends were cut back, 4 bases at V and 5 bases at J, with 15 bases in the middle. Profiled with immunoSEQ multiplex PCR; TCRdb holds only in-frame clones, not every one. There are 150,000 to 200,000 clones in the sample; around 80% occur only once, and roughly 15% lies in the top ten. Sequenced: PBMCs or T cells enriched from blood (not recorded which). This sequence was found in a man between 50 and 59 years old who had recovered from COVID-19. The V gene is TRBV4-1, the J gene TRBJ2-7; the D gene is possibly TRBD2 (5 bases). CDR3 in DNA: TGCGCCAGCAGCCGAGACACGGGGTTCGACGAGCAGTACTTC. Its protein is CASSRDTGFDEQYF.